This passage covers 23 T cell receptor beta chains from one sample sequenced in a study of early T cells in non-severe SARS-CoV-2 infection. TCRdb ran MiXCR on the 5' RACE reads and lists one entry per CDR3 protein. The repertoire holds approximately 56,000 distinct CDR3 sequences, 8% to 13% seen once, with 13% in the top ten. The specimen sequenced was whole blood. The receptor set was obtained from an adult who was a healthcare worker with PCR-confirmed SARS-CoV-2 infection or an uninfected control (not recorded which).

The chain recombines TRBV28 with TRBJ1-5; TRBD1 might be the D (6 bases). V lost 6 bases, J lost 4 bases, and 13 bases lay in between. This CDR3 region has 14 residues. The germline gives CDR1 MDHEN, CDR2 SYDVKM. CDR3: CASRQTGMNQPQHF. The CDR3 DNA reads as TGTGCCAGCAGACAAACAGGGATGAATCAGCCCCAGCATTTT.

This clonotype was counted between two and nine times. V gene TRBV18 combines with J gene TRBJ2-3, with TRBD1 matching 10 bases. Germline CDR1 and CDR2: KGHSH and LQKENI. With 11 bases clipped from V and 2 bases from J, the junction kept 4 bases outside the gene matches. CDR3 length: 13 residues. The CDR3 DNA is TGTGCCGGGACAGGGGCACCCACAGATACGCAGTATTTT. It specifies CAGTGAPTDTQYF.

CDR3 amino acids: CSAKAGVLGYEQYF. The CDR3 coding sequence is TGCAGTGCTAAAGCCGGGGTTTTAGGCTACGAGCAGTACTTC. The chain couples TRBV20-1 to TRBJ2-7; possibly TRBD2 for D (5 bases). CDR3 length: 14 amino acids. The V end was cut by 4 bases, the J end by 3 bases, with 16 bases between. Germline values: CDR1 DFQATT, CDR2 SNEGSKA (reference sequence).

This clonotype has ten or more counts. The chain recombines TRBV12-3 or TRBV12-4 with TRBJ2-7; TRBD1 agrees at 9 bases. The CDR3 runs 13 residues. V shed 6 bases, J shed 5 bases, and the junction held 5 bases outside the gene matches. CDR3 in DNA: TGTGCCAGCAGACCTACAGGGGGCAACGAGCAGTACTTC. Its protein product is CASRPTGGNEQYF.

In its sample, this clonotype was seen many times. The V gene is TRBV7-6, the J gene TRBJ2-5, with D possibly called TRBD1 or TRBD2 (5 bases each). CDR3 size: 15 residues. Trimming left V 1 base short and J 4 bases short, with 13 bases between. CDR1 is SGHVS, CDR2 FNYEAQ, per germline. Here the CDR3 DNA reads TGTGCCAGCAGCTTAGTTCTGGGGACGGCAGAGACCCAGTACTTC. Protein product: CASSLVLGTAETQYF.

The genes are TRBV29-1 and TRBJ1-1; TRBD1 matches 7 bases. The V and J ends lost 3 bases and 1 base, in that order; junction bases with no gene match: 8. The germline CDR1 and CDR2 sequences are SQVTM and ANQGSEA. The CDR3 runs 15 residues. The CDR3 DNA reads as TGCAGCGTTGATTTTACAGGGGTTGGGAACACTGAAGCTTTCTTT. It encodes CSVDFTGVGNTEAFF.

The rearrangement links TRBV6-5 to TRBJ1-5; possibly TRBD1 for D (6 bases). V was shortened by 6 bases and J by 4 bases, with 10 bases between the two germline ends. The CDR3 loop spans 13 amino acids. Germline CDR1 and CDR2: MNHEY and SVGAGI. CDR3: CASRYRANQPQHF. DNA for the CDR3: TGTGCCAGCAGATACAGGGCGAATCAGCCCCAGCATTTT.

This clonotype was detected many times. The chain combines TRBV11-2 with TRBJ1-1; no reliable D call. The CDR3 sequence is 14 residues long. V was cut by 4 bases and J by 0 bases, with 9 bases left in between. Looked up from germline, CDR1 is SGHAT and CDR2 is FQNNGV. CDR3 sequence (DNA): TGTGCCAGCAGCTCCAGCTATATGAACACTGAAGCTTTCTTT. Translating gives CASSSSYMNTEAFF. Full variable domain (rest looked up from reference TRBV11-2 and TRBJ1-1): EAGVAQSPRYKIIEKRQSVAFWCNPISGHATLYWYQQILGQGPKLLIQFQNNGVVDDSQLPKDRFSAERLKGVDSTLKIQPAKLEDSAVYLCASSSSYMNTEAFFGQGTRLTVV.

This clonotype was seen more than once but under ten times. The V call is TRBV12-3 or TRBV12-4, the J call TRBJ2-2, with D maybe TRBD1 (6 bases). The V end lost 6 bases, the J end lost 3 bases, and 14 bases lay between the germline ends. CDR3 length equals 15 residues. CDR3 DNA: TGTGCCAGCAGGATCACAGGGCTAGACACCGGGGAGCTGTTTTTT. It is translated as CASRITGLDTGELFF.

The chain has TRBV7-2 and TRBJ2-1, with a possible D match to TRBD2 (6 bases). V lost 5 bases to trimming and J lost 8 bases, with 13 bases between them. The CDR3 is made up of 13 amino acids. Germline loops: CDR1 SGHTA, CDR2 FQGNSA. In DNA form, the CDR3 reads TGTGCCAGCAGCCTGGCCGGGAGCCATGAGCAGTTCTTC. Residues: CASSLAGSHEQFF.

This clonotype was seen at least ten times. The chain joins TRBV13 to TRBJ2-5, with TRBD1 as a possible D gene (6 bases). This CDR3 has 18 residues. V dropped 3 bases and J dropped 2 bases, with 22 bases sitting between them. Germline V lookup: CDR1 PRHDT, CDR2 FYEKMQ (reference sequence). The CDR3 region has the DNA TGTGCCAGCAGCTTTAGGGACACTCAACACCAGAGACAAGAGACCCAGTACTTC. Amino acids: CASSFRDTQHQRQETQYF. Full variable domain (outside the CDR3, taken from reference TRBV13 and TRBJ2-5): AAGVIQSPRHLIKEKRETATLKCYPIPRHDTVYWYQQGPGQDPQFLISFYEKMQSDKGSIPDRFSAQQFSDYHSELNMSSLELGDSALYFCASSFRDTQHQRQETQYFGPGTRLLVL.

The chain couples TRBV29-1 to TRBJ2-1, with TRBD2 identical over 12 bases. CDR3 length equals 13 residues. V shed 3 bases, J shed 8 bases, and the junction held 2 bases outside the gene matches. The V gene's germline CDR1 is SQVTM and CDR2 ANQGSEA. Written as DNA, the CDR3 is TGCAGCGTTGATACTAGCGGGGGGTATGAGCAGTTCTTC. The encoded protein is CSVDTSGGYEQFF.

This clonotype was detected many times. The chain links TRBV11-2 to TRBJ2-2; maybe TRBD1 (6 bases). This CDR3 is 14 amino acids long. Trimming pared 5 bases from V and 1 base from J, leaving 8 bases between. Per germline, CDR1 SGHAT and CDR2 FQNNGV. The CDR3 region is CASSRRGNTGELFF. Written as DNA, the CDR3 is TGTGCCAGCAGCCGCAGGGGGAACACCGGGGAGCTGTTTTTT.

This clonotype was counted once. Just one base apart from a much larger clone, this may be a read error. This likely comes from a read error, as the CDR3 has no conserved phenylalanine or tryptophan at its end. The J gene is TRBJ2-7, the V gene TRBV7-2; 9 bases line up with TRBD2. Germline lookup yields CDR1 SGHTA and CDR2 FQGNSA. CDR3 length: 19 amino acids. The ends lost 1 base at V and 6 bases at J; junction bases unmatched: 19. This CDR3 is CASSLVRGVSGRKVREQYL. The CDR3 DNA reads as TGTGCCAGCAGCTTAGTAAGAGGGGTCAGCGGGAGGAAGGTCCGCGAGCAGTACTTG.

The chain carries TRBV3-1 and TRBJ2-2; D gene uncertain. The V gene's germline CDR1 is LGHDT and CDR2 YNNKEL (reference sequence). The ends were cut back, 1 base at V and 8 bases at J, with 11 bases in the middle. This CDR3 has 14 amino acids. The CDR3 here is CASSQAVLEGELFF. The CDR3 DNA sequence: TGTGCCAGCAGCCAAGCGGTCCTAGAGGGGGAGCTGTTTTTT. The full variable domain, with the rest looked up from reference TRBV3-1 and TRBJ2-2, is DTAVSQTPKYLVTQMGNDKSIKCEQNLGHDTMYWYKQDSKKFLKIMFSYNNKELIINETVPNRFSPKSPDKAHLNLHINSLELGDSAVYFCASSQAVLEGELFFGEGSRLTVL.

This clonotype was detected only a few times. V gene TRBV4-2 combines with J gene TRBJ2-7; D unclear. CDR3 length: 14 residues. CDR1 is LGHNA and CDR2 is YNFKEQ in the germline V gene. The V and J ends lost 0 bases and 6 bases respectively, with 12 bases between them. This chain's CDR3 is CASSQEPDGSEQYF. The CDR3 DNA is TGTGCCAGCAGCCAAGAACCAGACGGGTCCGAGCAGTACTTC.

This clonotype was detected many times. The chain uses TRBV7-9 and TRBJ2-3, with D perhaps assigned TRBD1 or TRBD2 (5 bases each). Germline V lookup: CDR1 SEHNR, CDR2 FQNEAQ (reference sequence). The V gene lost 6 bases and the J gene lost 0 bases, with 13 bases spanning the gap. This CDR3 has 15 amino acids. This chain's CDR3 is CASRTGTLSTDTQYF. The CDR3 DNA follows: TGTGCCAGCAGGACCGGGACCCTGAGCACAGATACGCAGTATTTT.

In its sample, this clonotype was seen once. J is TRBJ2-1 and V is TRBV29-1; maybe TRBD1 (5 bases). V was trimmed by 7 bases and J by 8 bases, leaving 12 bases between them. Germline CDR1 is SQVTM and CDR2 is ANQGSEA. The CDR3 runs 11 residues. The CDR3 region has the DNA TGCAGCGCTGATCAGGGTTATGAGCAGTTCTTC. It translates to CSADQGYEQFF.

This clonotype occurred many times. V usage is TRBV6-2 or TRBV6-3 and J usage is TRBJ1-1; D not resolved. CDR1 and CDR2 from the germline V gene are MNHEY and SVGEGT. The V end lost 6 bases, the J end lost 14 bases, and 19 bases lay between the germline ends. The CDR3 covers 12 residues. The CDR3 is CASSVKFETAFF. In nucleotides, the CDR3 is TGTGCCAGCAGCGTTAAATTCGAGACGGCGTTCTTT.

The rearrangement uses TRBV6-2 or TRBV6-3 and TRBJ2-1, with 9 nucleotides matching TRBD2. Germline V gene lookup returns CDR1 MNHEY and CDR2 SVGEGT. CDR3 length: 16 amino acids. The J segment lost 2 bases and the V segment lost 6 bases, leaving 8 bases of the junction unmatched. The CDR3 DNA reads TGTGCCAGCAGACCGACAGGCGGGAGGGCCTACAATGAGCAGTTCTTC. Its protein product is CASRPTGGRAYNEQFF.

This clonotype has ten or more counts. The chain couples TRBV9 to TRBJ2-3; 10 bases line up with TRBD2. V shed 3 bases and J 4 bases; nucleotides not matched to a gene: 17. In germline, CDR1 is SGDLS, CDR2 YYNGEE. The CDR3 loop spans 19 amino acids. CDR3 sequence (DNA): TGTGCCAGCAGCGACCCTAGCGGGAGTCCGGGGCCCCCGGCAGATACGCAGTATTTT. Translation: CASSDPSGSPGPPADTQYF.

Many counts were recorded for this clonotype. This chain joins TRBV6-2 or TRBV6-3 and TRBJ1-2; D may be TRBD1 (6 bases). V lost 3 bases and J lost 3, with 8 bases in between. The germline gives CDR1 MNHEY, CDR2 SVGEGT. This CDR3 has 13 amino acids. In DNA form, the CDR3 reads TGTGCCAGCAGTTATGGGGGCTACTATGGCTACACCTTC. Translating gives CASSYGGYYGYTF.

In its sample, this clonotype was seen many times. This chain connects TRBV12-3 or TRBV12-4 to TRBJ2-1; 8 bases agree with TRBD2. V trimming: 5 bases; J trimming: 5 bases; junction bases outside the gene matches: 5. The CDR3 sequence is 14 residues long. The CDR3 loop is CASSRLALDNEQFF. CDR3 bases: TGTGCCAGCAGTCGACTAGCGCTTGACAATGAGCAGTTCTTC.